The rows below give T cell receptor beta chains drawn from one sample of a study of Ad26.COV2.S vaccination and SARS-CoV-2 variants. Sequenced by immunoSEQ multiplex PCR; TCRdb stores in-frame clones only, minus some. The data show about 400,000 clones, with roughly nine tenths seen just once and roughly 3% held by the top ten. This specimen was peripheral blood, taken in a trial of Ad26.COV2.S vaccine versus placebo. The receptors stem from a person between 18 and 59 years old who received the Ad26.COV2.S COVID-19 vaccine or a placebo. The CDR3 runs from the conserved cysteine through the conserved F or W. Fields, in order: D gene, J gene, V gene, clone size, CDR3 protein, CDR3 DNA. D genes are given only for firm matches. Clone size, where shown, is once, few, many, or a class for clones that have expanded.

d_gene: NA; j_gene: TRBJ1-2; v_gene: TRBV10-3; abundance: NA; CDR3aa: CAISESPTPPRLGYTF; CDR3nt: TGTGCCATCAGTGAGTCCCCGACCCCTCCACGTTTAGGCTACACCTTC
d_gene: NA; j_gene: TRBJ1-5; v_gene: TRBV27; abundance: NA; CDR3aa: CASTPGGGPNQPQHF; CDR3nt: TGTGCCAGCACCCCCGGGGGAGGGCCCAATCAGCCCCAGCATTTT
d_gene: NA; j_gene: TRBJ2-5; v_gene: TRBV5-1; abundance: NA; CDR3aa: CASSLGGGGQETQYF; CDR3nt: TGCGCCAGCAGCTTGGGAGGAGGGGGCCAAGAGACCCAGTACTTC
d_gene: TRBD2; j_gene: TRBJ2-7; v_gene: TRBV5-6; abundance: once; CDR3aa: CASSPGGQNSYEQYF; CDR3nt: TGTGCCAGCAGCCCGGGGGGGCAAAACTCCTACGAGCAGTACTTC
d_gene: NA; j_gene: TRBJ1-1; v_gene: TRBV4-1; abundance: NA; CDR3aa: CASSQGLRGTEAFF; CDR3nt: TGCGCCAGCAGCCAAGGGTTAAGGGGTACTGAAGCTTTCTTT
d_gene: NA; j_gene: TRBJ2-5; v_gene: TRBV24-1; abundance: NA; CDR3aa: CATSGAGGETQYF; CDR3nt: TGTGCCACCAGTGGAGCGGGCGGGGAGACCCAGTACTTC
d_gene: TRBD2; j_gene: TRBJ2-1; v_gene: TRBV2; abundance: NA; CDR3aa: CASSETSGGYNEQFF; CDR3nt: TGTGCCAGCAGTGAAACAAGCGGGGGGTACAATGAGCAGTTCTTC
d_gene: NA; j_gene: TRBJ1-2; v_gene: TRBV9; abundance: NA; CDR3aa: CASSVVGGPDGYTF; CDR3nt: TGTGCCAGCAGCGTAGTGGGGGGCCCGGATGGCTACACCTTC
d_gene: TRBD1; j_gene: TRBJ2-5; v_gene: TRBV6-5; abundance: NA; CDR3aa: CASRLRDRGPETQYF; CDR3nt: TGTGCCAGCAGACTCCGGGACAGGGGGCCAGAGACCCAGTACTTC
d_gene: TRBD2; j_gene: TRBJ2-1; v_gene: TRBV7-8; abundance: few; CDR3aa: CASSLGGGNEQFF; CDR3nt: TGTGCCAGCAGCTTGGGGGGGGGCAATGAGCAGTTCTTC
d_gene: NA; j_gene: TRBJ2-7; v_gene: TRBV6-1; abundance: NA; CDR3aa: CASSDEGWGTYEQYF; CDR3nt: TGTGCCAGCAGTGACGAAGGGTGGGGGACCTACGAGCAGTACTTC
d_gene: NA; j_gene: TRBJ2-7; v_gene: TRBV5-1; abundance: once; CDR3aa: CASSPGTDIYEQYF; CDR3nt: TGCGCCAGCAGCCCCGGGACTGATATTTACGAGCAGTACTTC
d_gene: NA; j_gene: TRBJ2-1; v_gene: TRBV29-1; abundance: NA; CDR3aa: CSVGGGPYNEQFF; CDR3nt: TGCAGCGTTGGTGGGGGGCCGTACAATGAGCAGTTCTTC
d_gene: TRBD2; j_gene: TRBJ2-1; v_gene: TRBV5-1; abundance: NA; CDR3aa: CASSLGTSGPLWNEQFF; CDR3nt: TGCGCCAGCAGCTTGGGGACTAGCGGGCCTCTGTGGAATGAGCAGTTCTTC
d_gene: TRBD2; j_gene: TRBJ2-3; v_gene: TRBV5-1; abundance: NA; CDR3aa: CASSLSGTSGGYTDTQYF; CDR3nt: TGCGCCAGCAGCTTGTCTGGGACTAGCGGGGGCTACACAGATACGCAGTATTTT
d_gene: TRBD1; j_gene: TRBJ1-5; v_gene: TRBV12-3/TRBV12-4; abundance: NA; CDR3aa: CASGQGVYQPQHF; CDR3nt: TGTGCCAGCGGACAGGGGGTCTACCAGCCCCAGCATTTT
d_gene: NA; j_gene: TRBJ2-1; v_gene: TRBV12-3/TRBV12-4; abundance: few; CDR3aa: CASSRSESGQFF; CDR3nt: TGTGCCAGCAGCCGTTCTGAATCGGGGCAGTTCTTC
d_gene: NA; j_gene: TRBJ1-2; v_gene: TRBV4-1; abundance: NA; CDR3aa: CASSQDPGVRRNYGYTF; CDR3nt: TGCGCCAGCAGCCAAGATCCAGGGGTCAGGAGAAACTATGGCTACACCTTC
d_gene: TRBD1; j_gene: TRBJ1-5; v_gene: TRBV6-1; abundance: once; CDR3aa: CASSDYGQANQPQHF; CDR3nt: TGTGCCAGCAGTGATTATGGACAGGCCAATCAGCCCCAGCATTTT
d_gene: NA; j_gene: TRBJ1-2; v_gene: TRBV12-3/TRBV12-4; abundance: NA; CDR3aa: CASSLGYGYTF; CDR3nt: TGTGCCAGCAGTTTGGGCTATGGCTACACCTTC
d_gene: NA; j_gene: TRBJ2-3; v_gene: TRBV5-1; abundance: NA; CDR3aa: CASSLGGFPSTDTQYF; CDR3nt: TGCGCCAGCAGCTTGGGGGGGTTCCCGTCCACAGATACGCAGTATTTT
d_gene: NA; j_gene: TRBJ2-2; v_gene: TRBV11-3; abundance: few; CDR3aa: CASSPTGGGTGELFF; CDR3nt: TGTGCCAGCAGCCCCACTGGGGGAGGCACCGGGGAGCTGTTTTTT
d_gene: NA; j_gene: TRBJ1-6; v_gene: TRBV2; abundance: NA; CDR3aa: CASSATDSNYNSPLHF; CDR3nt: TGTGCCAGCAGTGCTACGGACTCGAACTATAATTCACCCCTCCACTTT
d_gene: NA; j_gene: TRBJ1-1; v_gene: TRBV12-5; abundance: NA; CDR3aa: CASGPQGNTEAFF; CDR3nt: TGTGCTAGTGGTCCACAGGGGAACACTGAAGCTTTCTTT
d_gene: NA; j_gene: TRBJ2-7; v_gene: TRBV5-4; abundance: NA; CDR3aa: CASSGGREGPYEQYF; CDR3nt: TGTGCCAGCAGTGGGGGCAGAGAGGGCCCCTACGAGCAGTACTTC
d_gene: NA; j_gene: TRBJ1-6; v_gene: TRBV6-5; abundance: NA; CDR3aa: CASSYSSYNSPLHF; CDR3nt: TGTGCCAGCAGTTACTCGTCCTATAATTCACCCCTCCACTTT